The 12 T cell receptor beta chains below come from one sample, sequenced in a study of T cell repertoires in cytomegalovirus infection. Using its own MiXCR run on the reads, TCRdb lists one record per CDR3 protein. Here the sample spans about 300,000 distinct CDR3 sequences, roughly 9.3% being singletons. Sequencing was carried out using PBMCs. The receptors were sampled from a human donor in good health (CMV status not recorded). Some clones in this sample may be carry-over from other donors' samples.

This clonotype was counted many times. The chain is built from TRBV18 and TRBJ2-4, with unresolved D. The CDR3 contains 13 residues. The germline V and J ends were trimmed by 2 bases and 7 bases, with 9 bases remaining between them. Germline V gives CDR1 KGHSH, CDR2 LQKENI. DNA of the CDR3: TGTGCCAGCTCACCAGGGCCGTCCAACATTCAGTACTTC. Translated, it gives CASSPGPSNIQYF.

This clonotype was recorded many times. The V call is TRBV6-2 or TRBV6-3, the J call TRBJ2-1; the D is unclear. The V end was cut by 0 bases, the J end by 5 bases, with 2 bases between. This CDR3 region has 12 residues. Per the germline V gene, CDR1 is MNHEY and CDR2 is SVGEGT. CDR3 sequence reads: CASSYSNNEQFF. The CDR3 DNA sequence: TGTGCCAGCAGTTACTCGAACAATGAGCAGTTCTTC.

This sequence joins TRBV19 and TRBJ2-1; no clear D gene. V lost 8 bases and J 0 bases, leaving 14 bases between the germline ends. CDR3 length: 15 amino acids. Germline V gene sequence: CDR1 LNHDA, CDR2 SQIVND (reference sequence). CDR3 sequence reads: CASQRRSSSYNEQFF. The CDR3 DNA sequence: TGTGCCAGTCAACGACGATCTAGCTCCTACAATGAGCAGTTCTTC.

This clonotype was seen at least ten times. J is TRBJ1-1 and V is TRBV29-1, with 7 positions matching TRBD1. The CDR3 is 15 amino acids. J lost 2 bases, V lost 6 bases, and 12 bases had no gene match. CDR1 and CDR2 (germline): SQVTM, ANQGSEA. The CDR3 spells CSVANTQGENTEAFF. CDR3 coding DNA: TGCAGCGTCGCTAATACCCAGGGGGAAAACACTGAAGCTTTCTTT.

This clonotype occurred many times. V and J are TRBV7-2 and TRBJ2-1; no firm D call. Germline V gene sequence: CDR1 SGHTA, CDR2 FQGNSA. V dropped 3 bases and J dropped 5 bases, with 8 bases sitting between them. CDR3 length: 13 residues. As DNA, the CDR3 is TGTGCCAGCAGCTTGTCGGAAAACAATGAGCAGTTCTTC. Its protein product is CASSLSENNEQFF.

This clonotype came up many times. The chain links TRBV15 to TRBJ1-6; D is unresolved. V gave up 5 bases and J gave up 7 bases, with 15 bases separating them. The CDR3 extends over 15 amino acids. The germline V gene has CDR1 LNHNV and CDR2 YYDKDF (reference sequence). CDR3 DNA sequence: TGTGCCACCAGCGAACTCCGGACGGCGAATTCACCCCTCCACTTT. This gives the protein CATSELRTANSPLHF.

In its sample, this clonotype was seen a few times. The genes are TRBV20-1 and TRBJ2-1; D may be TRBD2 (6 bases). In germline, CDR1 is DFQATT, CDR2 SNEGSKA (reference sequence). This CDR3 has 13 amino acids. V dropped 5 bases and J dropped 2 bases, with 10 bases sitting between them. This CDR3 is CSARLVAYNEQFF. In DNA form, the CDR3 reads TGCAGTGCTCGACTAGTCGCCTACAATGAGCAGTTCTTC.

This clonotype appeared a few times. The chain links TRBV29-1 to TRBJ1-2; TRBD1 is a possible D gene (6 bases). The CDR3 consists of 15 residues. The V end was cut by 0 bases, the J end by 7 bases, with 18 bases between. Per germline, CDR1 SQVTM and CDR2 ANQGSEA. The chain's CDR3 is CSVEDLRGPGAGYTF. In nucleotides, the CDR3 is TGCAGCGTTGAAGATCTAAGGGGACCAGGGGCTGGCTACACCTTC. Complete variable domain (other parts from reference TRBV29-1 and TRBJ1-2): SAVISQKPSRDICQRGTSLTIQCQVDSQVTMMFWYRQQPGQSLTLIATANQGSEATYESGFVIDKFPISRPNLTFSTLTVSNMSPEDSSIYLCSVEDLRGPGAGYTFGSGTRLTVV.

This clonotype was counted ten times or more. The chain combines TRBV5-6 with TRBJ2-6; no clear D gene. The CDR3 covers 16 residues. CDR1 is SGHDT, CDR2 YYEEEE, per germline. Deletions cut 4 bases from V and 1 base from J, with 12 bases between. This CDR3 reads CASSQRTVSGANVLTF. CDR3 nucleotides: TGTGCCAGCAGCCAAAGGACGGTTTCTGGGGCCAACGTCCTGACTTTC.

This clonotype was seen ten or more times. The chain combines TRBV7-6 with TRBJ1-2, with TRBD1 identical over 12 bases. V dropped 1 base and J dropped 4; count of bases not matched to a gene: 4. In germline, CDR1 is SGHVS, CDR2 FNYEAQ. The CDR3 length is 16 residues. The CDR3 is CASSLGDRGLLYGYTF. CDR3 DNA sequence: TGTGCCAGCAGCTTAGGGGACAGGGGGCTCCTCTATGGCTACACCTTC.

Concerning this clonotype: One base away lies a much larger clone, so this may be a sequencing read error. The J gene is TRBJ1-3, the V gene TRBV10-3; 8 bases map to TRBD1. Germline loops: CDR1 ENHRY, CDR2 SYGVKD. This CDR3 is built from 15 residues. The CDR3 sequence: CAICETGGSGNTIYF. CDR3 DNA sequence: TGTGCCATCTGTGAAACAGGGGGCTCTGGAAACACCATATATTTT.

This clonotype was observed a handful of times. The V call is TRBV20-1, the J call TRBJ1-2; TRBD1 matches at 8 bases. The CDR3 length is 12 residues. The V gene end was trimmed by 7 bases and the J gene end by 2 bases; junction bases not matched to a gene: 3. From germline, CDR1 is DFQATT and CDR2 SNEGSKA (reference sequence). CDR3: CSERQGNYGYTF. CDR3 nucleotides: TGCAGTGAGCGACAGGGGAACTATGGCTACACCTTC.